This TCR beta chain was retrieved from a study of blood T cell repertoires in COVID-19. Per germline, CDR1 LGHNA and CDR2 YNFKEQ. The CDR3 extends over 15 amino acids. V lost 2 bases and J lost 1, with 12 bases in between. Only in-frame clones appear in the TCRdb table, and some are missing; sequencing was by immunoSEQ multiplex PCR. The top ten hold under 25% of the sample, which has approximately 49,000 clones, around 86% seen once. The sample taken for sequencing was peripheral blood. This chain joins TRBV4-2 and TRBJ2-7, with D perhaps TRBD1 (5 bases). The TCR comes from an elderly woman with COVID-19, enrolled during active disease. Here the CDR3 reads CASSQLARQSYEQYF. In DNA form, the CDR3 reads TGTGCCAGCAGCCAATTGGCGAGACAGTCCTACGAGCAGTACTTC.